This T cell receptor beta chain was sequenced in a study of graft-versus-host responses after intestinal transplantation. Study context: Each of the recipients got a multivisceral, liver-intestinal, or isolated intestinal transplant.

The assay was immunoSEQ multiplex PCR, and TCRdb's table has in-frame clones only and misses some. Of approximately 89,000 clones in the sample, about nine tenths are singletons; the top ten hold 15% to 20%. About this clone itself: Antigen specificity is unknown.

Overall study results and limits: Graft-donor T cell macrochimerism coincided with high graft-versus-host to host-versus-graft clonal ratios in allografts. Recipient bone marrow held GvH clones, some seen earlier in ileum or blood. Maximum circulating GvH clone levels tracked with early post-transplant HvG decreases.

The specimen was PBMCs, collected roughly 450 days after intestinal transplant. This receptor was obtained from a human patient who received an intestinal transplant, so some T cells may come from the graft donor.

The CDR3 nucleotides are TGCGCCAGCAGCTTGGCCGGGACTAGCGTCAACAATGAGCAGTTCTTC. Translated: CASSLAGTSVNNEQFF. This chain uses TRBV5-1 with TRBJ2-1, with TRBD2 matching over 10 bases. CDR1 SGHRS and CDR2 YFSETQ come from the germline V gene. The CDR3 is made up of 16 amino acids. The J segment lost 5 bases and the V segment lost 0 bases, leaving 5 bases of the junction unmatched.